The 18 T cell receptor beta chains below were found in one sample sequenced in a study of blood T cells in healthy people across ages. Next came a second PCR, run for about 7 to 12 cycles, which used a sample-barcoded 5' primer along with a J-beta primer mix. MiXCR was run by TCRdb on the 5' RACE reads, yielding one entry per CDR3 protein. The sample records about 1.1 million distinct CDR3 sequences, 30% to 40% being singletons. The sequenced material came from blood. The receptors shown here come from a man aged 18-30 years in good health.

The rearrangement links TRBV7-9 to TRBJ2-5, with 7 bases matching TRBD1. Germline trimming cut 4 bases from V and 4 bases from J; bases unmatched to any gene: 6. The CDR3 runs 14 residues. CDR1 and CDR2 (germline): SEHNR, FQNEAQ (reference sequence). CDR3: CASSSQGFGETQYF. CDR3 sequence (DNA): TGTGCCAGCAGCTCACAGGGGTTTGGAGAGACCCAGTACTTC.

The chain recombines TRBV28 with TRBJ1-2; D is ambiguous. Germline-derived CDR1 and CDR2 are MDHEN and SYDVKM. Between the trimmed V and J ends, which lost 3 bases and 4 bases, there was a span of 9 bases. This CDR3 has 13 amino acids. CDR3 nucleotide sequence: TGTGCCAGCAGTTTGGCAGAACCCTATGGCTACACCTTC. As protein: CASSLAEPYGYTF.

Only a few counts were recorded for this clonotype. This sequence joins TRBV7-3 and TRBJ1-1; TRBD1 agrees at 12 bases. This CDR3 region has 18 residues. V lost 4 bases and J lost 5; bases outside the gene matches: 14. Germline CDR1 SGHTA, CDR2 FQGTGA. The CDR3 DNA follows: TGTGCCAGCAGCTCCTCCGGGACAGGGGGCTTAGGTAGGACTGAAGCTTTCTTT. Translated, it gives CASSSSGTGGLGRTEAFF. Full variable domain (rest looked up from reference TRBV7-3 and TRBJ1-1): GAGVSQTPSNKVTEKGKYVELRCDPISGHTALYWYRQSLGQGPEFLIYFQGTGAADDSGLPNDRFFAVRPEGSVSTLKIQRTERGDSAVYLCASSSSGTGGLGRTEAFFGQGTRLTVV.

This clonotype was seen a single time. V is TRBV4-2 and J is TRBJ1-5, with D unclear. Germline lookup yields CDR1 LGHNA and CDR2 YNFKEQ. The CDR3 runs to 15 residues. Trimming removed 0 bases from V and 3 bases from J, with 9 bases in between. Written as DNA, the CDR3 is TGTGCCAGCAGCCAAGAACGGACGTCCAATCAGCCCCAGCATTTT. This encodes CASSQERTSNQPQHF.

This clonotype was detected only a few times. This chain uses TRBV29-1 with TRBJ2-1; tentatively, D is TRBD2 (6 bases). Germline V gene data show CDR1 as SQVTM and CDR2 as ANQGSEA. There are 10 residues in the CDR3. The CDR3 sequence is CGGWYNEQFF. CDR3 sequence (DNA): TGCGGGGGGTGGTACAATGAGCAGTTCTTC.

The J gene is TRBJ2-5, the V gene TRBV21-1; the table's TRBD1 call for D was not verified on the DNA. The J call may be in error: the DNA end matches TRBJ2-1 better. TRBV21-1 constitutes a pseudogene. This CDR3 has 14 amino acids. For the CDR3, the DNA is TGTGCCAGCAGCAACCAGGGGTCGGGAGAGACCCAGTTCTTC. This encodes CASSNQGSGETQFF.

The chain combines TRBV11-1 with TRBJ2-1, with D possibly matching TRBD2 (5 bases). Trimming left V 2 bases short and J 5 bases short, with 13 bases between. This CDR3 is 15 amino acids long. Per germline, CDR1 SGHAT and CDR2 FQDESV (reference sequence). This CDR3 reads CASSLSSRGNNEQFF. The CDR3, as DNA: TGTGCCAGCAGCTTATCGTCTCGAGGGAACAATGAGCAGTTCTTC.

This clonotype was detected only a few times. The chain uses TRBV9 and TRBJ2-1; possible D gene TRBD2, 6 bases. Matching the DNA end better, TRBJ2-7 makes the J call doubtful. The CDR3 runs 15 residues. The germline gives CDR1 SGDLS, CDR2 YYNGEE. The CDR3 DNA reads as TGTGCCAGCAGCCCACGGGAGAAGTCCTACAATGAGCAGTACTTC. Amino acids: CASSPREKSYNEQYF.

About this clonotype itself: A read error may account for a junction end that differs from germline. This rearrangement joins TRBV11-2 to TRBJ1-2, with D possibly TRBD1 on 5 matching bases. CDR1 is SGHAT and CDR2 is FQNNGV in the germline V gene. The CDR3 sequence is 15 residues long. In DNA form, the CDR3 reads TGTGCCAGCAGCGCAGGGCAGAATGACTACTATGGCTTCACCTTC. This translates into CASSAGQNDYYGFTF.

There are a few counts of this clonotype. The gene calls are TRBV20-1 and TRBJ2-5; D might be TRBD1 or TRBD2, each matching 5 bases. This CDR3 has 17 amino acids. Trimming stripped 3 bases from V and 3 bases from J, with 23 bases between. Germline lookup yields CDR1 DFQATT and CDR2 SNEGSKA (reference sequence). CDR3 residues: CSASLVSGDLLKETQYF. The CDR3 region has the DNA TGCAGTGCTAGCCTCGTGTCCGGGGACCTATTAAAAGAGACCCAGTACTTC.

The genes are TRBV5-6 and TRBJ1-2; 8 bases are a match to TRBD1. With 6 bases clipped from V and 7 bases from J, the junction kept 14 bases outside the gene matches. The CDR3 runs to 15 residues. The V gene's germline CDR1 is SGHDT and CDR2 YYEEEE. The CDR3 nucleotides read TGTGCCAGCAACCCAGGCAAAACAGGGGGAGCTGGCTACACCTTC. Translation: CASNPGKTGGAGYTF.

This chain links TRBV7-9 with TRBJ1-5, with D possibly TRBD1 on 6 matching bases. CDR1 and CDR2 (germline): SEHNR, FQNEAQ (reference sequence). The CDR3 is 20 amino acids. V lost 5 bases, J lost 9 bases, and 35 bases lay in between. The CDR3 DNA is TGTGCCAGCAGCCTCTCTTCTTTCCGGCTCAGGGGTTATACCTTGTGGCCCCAGCATTTT. Amino acid sequence: CASSLSSFRLRGYTLWPQHF.

The chain combines TRBV12-3 or TRBV12-4 with TRBJ2-2, with D perhaps TRBD1 or TRBD2 (6 bases each). V lost 3 bases and J lost 6, with 20 bases in between. The CDR3 covers 17 residues. CDR3 loop: CASSLWSEGQGPGELFF. CDR3 bases: TGTGCCAGCAGTTTGTGGTCGGAGGGGCAGGGGCCCGGGGAGCTGTTTTTT.

The chain has TRBV10-3 and TRBJ1-5; D perhaps matches TRBD1 (5 bases). The germline V gene encodes CDR1 ENHRY and CDR2 SYGVKD. The CDR3 sequence is 14 residues long. With 1 base removed from V and 6 bases from J, the gap between germline ends came to 10 bases. The CDR3: CAISEYRQTQPQHF. The CDR3 region has the DNA TGTGCCATCAGTGAGTACAGGCAGACTCAGCCCCAGCATTTT.

The chain combines TRBV6-2 or TRBV6-3 with TRBJ1-1; weak D call: TRBD1 (6 bases). V gave up 6 bases and J gave up 1 base, with 12 bases separating them. Germline CDR1 MNHEY, CDR2 SVGEGT. The CDR3 has 14 amino acids. The CDR3 region is CASREQGKNTEAFF. CDR3 sequence (DNA): TGTGCCAGCAGAGAACAGGGAAAGAACACTGAAGCTTTCTTT.

The chain carries TRBV5-1 and TRBJ2-3; the D is unclear. CDR1 is SGHRS and CDR2 is YFSETQ in the germline V gene. The V gene lost 6 bases and the J gene lost 1 base, with 9 bases spanning the gap. This CDR3 is 13 amino acids long. CDR3: CASTASGTDTQYF. The CDR3 DNA reads TGCGCCAGCACCGCGTCTGGCACAGATACGCAGTATTTT.

The sample holds a few counts of this clonotype. V gene TRBV20-1 combines with J gene TRBJ2-1, with D hard to call. This CDR3 region has 16 residues. Trimming removed 1 base from V and 0 bases from J, with 13 bases in between. Germline V gene data show CDR1 as DFQATT and CDR2 as SNEGSKA (reference sequence). The CDR3 nucleotides read TGCAGTGCTAGAGGCATGCAATCGGGCTCCTACAATGAGCAGTTCTTC. Protein product: CSARGMQSGSYNEQFF.

This clonotype showed up just a few times. V and J are TRBV21-1 and TRBJ1-5; the DNA was not compared with TRBD1, the D call given in the table. TRBV21-1 is a pseudogene segment. This CDR3 contains 22 residues. The DNA of the CDR3 is TGTGCCAGCAGCAAATTTCAGGCCGAGAGGGACAGGGACTATGAGCGGCATCAGCCCCAGCATTTT. It encodes CASSKFQAERDRDYERHQPQHF.